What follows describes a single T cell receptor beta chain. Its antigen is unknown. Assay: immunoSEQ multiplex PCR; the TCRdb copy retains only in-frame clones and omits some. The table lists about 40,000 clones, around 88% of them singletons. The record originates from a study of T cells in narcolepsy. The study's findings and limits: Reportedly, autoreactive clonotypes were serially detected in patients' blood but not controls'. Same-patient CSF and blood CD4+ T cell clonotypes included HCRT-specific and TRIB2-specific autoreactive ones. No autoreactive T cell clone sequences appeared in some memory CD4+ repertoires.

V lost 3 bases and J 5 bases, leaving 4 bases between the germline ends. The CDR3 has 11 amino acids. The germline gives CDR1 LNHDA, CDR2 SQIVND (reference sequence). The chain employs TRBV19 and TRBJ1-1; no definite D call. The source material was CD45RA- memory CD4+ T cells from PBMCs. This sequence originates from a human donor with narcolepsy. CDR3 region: CASSMSTEAFF. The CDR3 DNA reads TGTGCCAGTAGTATGAGTACTGAAGCTTTCTTT.